This entry lists 10 T cell receptor beta chains sequenced from one sample in a study of monozygotic twins with inflammatory bowel disease. TCRdb re-called the 5' RACE reads; one entry per CDR3 protein, DNA not given. This specimen shows approximately 390,000 distinct CDR3 sequences; the ten leading clones hold around 2.5%. The sequencing input was blood. The receptors here all came from a human donor with ulcerative colitis or Crohn's disease, or a healthy co-twin of an affected twin (not recorded which).

The chain employs TRBV30 and TRBJ2-3; TCRdb outputs TRBD1, but without DNA this stays unchecked. The CDR3 consists of 14 residues. Germline-derived CDR1 and CDR2 are GTSNPN and SVGIG (reference sequence). The CDR3 region is CAWSTRDPTDTQYF.

The chain joins TRBV5-1 to TRBJ1-1. The CDR3 spans 16 residues. Germline V gives CDR1 SGHRS, CDR2 YFSETQ. CDR3 protein: CASSLINRRDLTEAFF.

V usage is TRBV4-1 and J usage is TRBJ1-1; TCRdb returns TRBD1, unconfirmable since there is no DNA. CDR3 length: 18 residues. Germline V gene lookup returns CDR1 MGHRA and CDR2 YSYEKL. The CDR3: CASSQEYPPLRGRAEAFF.

CDR3 region: CAWTQGYEQYF. This rearrangement joins TRBV30 to TRBJ2-7; there is no DNA to check the TCRdb D call of TRBD1. CDR1 and CDR2 from the germline V gene are GTSNPN and SVGIG (reference sequence). The CDR3 has 11 residues. Drawing the rest from reference TRBV30 and TRBJ2-7, the complete variable domain is SQTIHQWPATLVQPVGSPLSLECTVEGTSNPNLYWYRQAAGRGLQLLFYSVGIGQISSEVPQNLSASRPQDRQFILSSKKLLLSDSGFYLCAWTQGYEQYFGPGTRLTVT.

This chain uses TRBV5-6 with TRBJ2-7. The germline gives CDR1 SGHDT, CDR2 YYEEEE. The CDR3 loop spans 13 amino acids. The chain's CDR3 is CASSLGSGGEQYF.

The chain uses TRBV10-3 and TRBJ2-7; TCRdb proposes TRBD2, but this gene call is untestable without DNA. Germline V lookup: CDR1 ENHRY, CDR2 SYGVKD. The CDR3 covers 14 residues. CDR3 sequence reads: CAIREGSRPYEQYF.

The chain joins TRBV15 to TRBJ2-5; the D call from TCRdb, TRBD1, cannot be confirmed without DNA. CDR1 is LNHNV and CDR2 is YYDKDF in the germline V gene (reference sequence). This CDR3 comprises 14 residues. The CDR3 region is CATSPDRGRETQYF.

This sequence joins TRBV5-1 and TRBJ2-5; TCRdb returns TRBD1, unconfirmable since there is no DNA. The CDR3 length is 15 residues. Germline V CDR1 and CDR2: SGHRS, YFSETQ. CDR3 amino acids: CASSPGQGGRETQYF.

The chain uses TRBV15 and TRBJ2-1; TCRdb's D call, TRBD2, is unchecked because there is no DNA. The CDR3 consists of 17 residues. The germline V gene has CDR1 LNHNV and CDR2 YYDKDF (reference sequence). The CDR3 here is CATSRVRTANSYNEQFF.

The rearrangement links TRBV6-2 or TRBV6-3 to TRBJ1-5; lacking DNA, the TRBD1 call made by TCRdb goes unchecked. CDR3 length: 17 residues. Germline V gene sequence: CDR1 MNHEY, CDR2 SVGEGT. CDR3 sequence: CASSRTGGLHSNQPQHF.